The 21 T cell receptor beta chains below were found in one sample sequenced in a study of regulatory T cells in long-lasting Graves disease. Indicated time point: persistent/refractory GD, antithyroid drugs over 5 years with positive TRAb. The TCR library was prepared using RNA isolated from PBMCs. Through Arm-PCR of CDR3 regions and iRepertoire HTBI primers, TCR beta libraries were built. TCRdb itself ran the multiplex PCR reads through MiXCR, one entry per CDR3 protein. The sample contains 350,000 to 500,000 distinct CDR3 sequences, over 20% of which appear only once. This specimen was peripheral blood mononuclear cells (PBMCs), taken when the disease was refractory, from a patient treated with antithyroid drugs. These receptors came from a female donor with Graves disease.

Details on this clonotype: Given a much more abundant clone one base away, this may be a read error. The V call is TRBV12-3 or TRBV12-4, the J call TRBJ2-5, with TRBD2 matching 11 bases. The CDR3 runs 16 residues. The ends lost 3 bases at V and 5 bases at J; junction bases unmatched: 8. The CDR3 bases are TGTGCCAGCAGTTTCGTCATAGCGGGAGGGCGGGAGACCCAGTACTTC. This sequence encodes CASSFVIAGGRETQYF.

The table lists this clonotype with many counts. The chain has TRBV2 and TRBJ1-6, with 7 nucleotides matching TRBD1. The CDR3 consists of 17 residues. The V gene end was trimmed by 3 bases and the J gene end by 6 bases; junction bases not matched to a gene: 11. In germline, CDR1 is SNHLY, CDR2 FYNNEI. CDR3 sequence reads: CASSDRGWSGFNSPLHF. In nucleotides, the CDR3 is TGTGCCAGCAGTGACAGGGGGTGGTCGGGATTTAATTCACCCCTCCACTTT. The full variable domain, completed using reference TRBV2 and TRBJ1-6, is EPEVTQTPSHQVTQMGQEVILRCVPISNHLYFYWYRQILGQKVEFLVSFYNNEISEKSEIFDDQFSVERPDGSNFTLKIRSTKLEDSAMYFCASSDRGWSGFNSPLHFGNGTRLTVT.

Turning to this clonotype: Possible read error: a much larger clone is one base away. The chain links TRBV3-1 to TRBJ2-7, with 9 nucleotides matching TRBD2. The DNA end is more similar to TRBJ2-5, so the J call may be wrong. This CDR3 contains 15 residues. Germline loops: CDR1 LGHDT, CDR2 YNNKEL (reference sequence). CDR3 nucleotides: TGTGCCAGCAACCCGTGGGTAGCGGGAGAAGAGACCCAGTACTTC. Protein sequence: CASNPWVAGEETQYF.

The table lists this clonotype with many counts. This rearrangement joins TRBV30 to TRBJ2-6; D ambiguous. This CDR3 comprises 14 residues. Germline CDR1 and CDR2: GTSNPN and SVGIG (reference sequence). Trimming took 0 bases from V and 19 from J, leaving 22 bases between them. The CDR3 region has the DNA TGTGCCTGGAGTGTATCGGGTCAGAAGCGCCCCGTCACTTTC. It yields the protein CAWSVSGQKRPVTF. Full variable domain (missing parts from reference TRBV30 and TRBJ2-6): SQTIHQWPATLVQPVGSPLSLECTVEGTSNPNLYWYRQAAGRGLQLLFYSVGIGQISSEVPQNLSASRPQDRQFILSSKKLLLSDSGFYLCAWSVSGQKRPVTFGAGSRLTVL.

This clonotype was detected once. This sequence is one base from a far larger clone and is likely a read error. This chain connects TRBV27 to TRBJ1-2; D is possibly TRBD1 (5 bases). Germline V gene data show CDR1 as MNHEY and CDR2 as SMNVEV (reference sequence). The V end was cut by 4 bases, the J end by 6 bases, with 15 bases between. This CDR3 contains 14 residues. This CDR3 reads CASSSGLNTNGYTF. The CDR3 DNA reads as TGTGCCAGCAGTTCAGGGCTGAACACTAATGGCTACACCTTC.

The gene calls are TRBV4-2 and TRBJ2-5, with TRBD2 identical over 9 bases. V dropped 1 base and J dropped 3; count of bases not matched to a gene: 6. CDR3 length equals 16 residues. CDR1 is LGHNA, CDR2 YNFKEQ, per germline. The CDR3: CASSQVAGVIEETQYF. The CDR3 region has the DNA TGTGCCAGCAGCCAAGTAGCGGGAGTCATCGAAGAGACCCAGTACTTC.

Ten or more counts support this clonotype. This chain connects TRBV10-3 to TRBJ2-5; D remains ambiguous. The CDR3 covers 13 residues. CDR1 and CDR2 (germline): ENHRY, SYGVKD. The V end lost 8 bases, the J end lost 1 base, and 11 bases lay between the germline ends. The CDR3 loop reads CAIGQRPQETQYF. The DNA for the CDR3 is TGTGCCATCGGCCAGCGACCCCAAGAGACCCAGTACTTC.

This clonotype was seen only a few times. The rearrangement links TRBV24-1 to TRBJ2-3; unclear D gene. This CDR3 has 15 amino acids. Trimming removed 5 bases from V and 2 bases from J, with 13 bases in between. The germline CDR1 and CDR2 sequences are KGHDR and SFDVKD. The CDR3 loop is CATSGARPPTDTQYF. In DNA, the CDR3 is TGTGCCACCAGTGGGGCGCGGCCTCCCACAGATACGCAGTATTTT.

In this sample, this clonotype turned up many times. This chain links TRBV18 with TRBJ1-1; TRBD1 might be the D (6 bases). Trimming removed 3 bases from V and 7 bases from J, with 12 bases in between. The CDR3 sequence is 13 residues long. CDR1 is KGHSH, CDR2 LQKENI, per germline. CDR3 in amino acids: CASSPSGQLEAFF. Here the CDR3 DNA reads TGTGCCAGCTCACCCTCGGGACAACTTGAAGCTTTCTTT.

Comment on this clonotype: Since a much larger clone is just one base distant, this may be a read error. The missing conserved phenylalanine or tryptophan at the end of this CDR3 makes a read error likely. The chain recombines TRBV11-3 with TRBJ1-5; D remains ambiguous. Per germline, CDR1 SGHNT and CDR2 YENEEA. The CDR3 is 14 amino acids. The V end lost 5 bases, the J end lost 2 bases, and 10 bases lay between the germline ends. The chain's CDR3 is CASSQSPGNQPQHV. CDR3 DNA: TGTGCCAGCAGCCAAAGTCCTGGCAATCAGCCCCAGCATGTT.

The CDR3 loop is CSARGPGRGQETQYF. CDR3 nucleotide sequence: TGCAGTGCCCGGGGGCCCGGTCGTGGCCAAGAGACCCAGTACTTC. The gene calls are TRBV20-1 and TRBJ2-5; D may be TRBD1 or TRBD2 (6 bases each). Trimming shortened V by 6 bases and J by 1 base, and 18 bases separated the two germline ends. The V gene's germline CDR1 is DFQATT and CDR2 SNEGSKA (reference sequence). This CDR3 contains 15 residues.

The rearrangement links TRBV5-6 to TRBJ2-6, with D tentatively TRBD1 (5 bases). CDR3 length equals 17 residues. Germline CDR1 and CDR2: SGHDT and YYEEEE. The germline V and J ends were trimmed by 4 bases and 2 bases, with 16 bases remaining between them. CDR3 DNA sequence: TGTGCCAGCAGCGCCTGGGGCATCCGAGCTGGGGCCAACGTCCTGACTTTC. It encodes CASSAWGIRAGANVLTF.

This clonotype has only a few counts. This chain uses TRBV11-3 with TRBJ2-2, with a weak D call TRBD2 (5 bases). Germline CDR1 reads SGHNT; CDR2 reads YENEEA. CDR3 length: 17 residues. Trimming cost V 0 bases and J 4 bases, with 15 bases left between them. CDR3 in amino acids: CASSLDFSRGGTGELFF. The CDR3 nucleotides are TGTGCCAGCAGCTTAGATTTCAGTCGAGGAGGCACCGGGGAGCTGTTTTTT.

This clonotype showed up many times. The chain couples TRBV15 to TRBJ1-5, with D maybe TRBD1 (6 bases). Germline values: CDR1 LNHNV, CDR2 YYDKDF (reference sequence). The CDR3 has 15 residues. Trimming pared 0 bases from V and 6 bases from J, leaving 12 bases between. CDR3 sequence (DNA): TGTGCCACCAGCAGAGAACGGGGGCTCGGTCAGCCCCAGCATTTT. It codes for CATSRERGLGQPQHF.

J is TRBJ2-1 and V is TRBV6-2 or TRBV6-3, with D unresolved. V was shortened by 6 bases and J by 6 bases, with 9 bases between the two germline ends. This CDR3 has 12 amino acids. Germline V gene sequence: CDR1 MNHEY, CDR2 SVGEGT. The CDR3 protein is CASRARSNEQFF. Here the CDR3 DNA reads TGTGCCAGCAGGGCTCGAAGCAATGAGCAGTTCTTC.

Many counts were recorded for this clonotype. V is TRBV25-1 and J is TRBJ1-3; no reliable D call. Per the germline V gene, CDR1 is MGHDK and CDR2 is SYGVNS. This CDR3 comprises 11 residues. V dropped 6 bases and J dropped 7 bases, with 7 bases sitting between them. CDR3 sequence reads: CASSFGNTIYF. The CDR3 coding sequence is TGTGCCAGCAGCTTCGGGAACACCATATATTTT.

About this clonotype itself: Just one base apart from a much larger clone, this may be a read error. The V and J genes are TRBV20-1 and TRBJ2-5; 7 bases agree with TRBD2. Germline CDR1 and CDR2: DFQATT and SNEGSKA (reference sequence). CDR3 length: 15 residues. V lost 6 bases to trimming and J lost 9 bases; unmatched junction nucleotides: 19. The CDR3 loop is CSAFTRGRLAEAQYF. For the CDR3, the DNA is TGCAGTGCCTTTACTCGCGGGAGATTGGCTGAGGCCCAGTACTTC.

This clonotype appeared many times. The chain carries TRBV6-5 and TRBJ1-1, with unresolved D. Germline-derived CDR1 and CDR2 are MNHEY and SVGAGI. V lost 0 bases to trimming and J lost 1 base, with 6 bases between them. The CDR3 is 14 amino acids. The CDR3 region has the DNA TGTGCCAGCAGTTACTCTGACACGAACACTGAAGCTTTCTTT. Its translation: CASSYSDTNTEAFF.

The chain combines TRBV27 with TRBJ1-1; 7 positions match TRBD1. V gave up 2 bases and J gave up 6 bases; unmatched junction bases: 3. Germline CDR1 MNHEY, CDR2 SMNVEV (reference sequence). The length of the CDR3 is 13 residues. CDR3 DNA sequence: TGTGCCAGCAGTTTAACGACAGGGCCTGAAGCTTTCTTT. Amino acid sequence: CASSLTTGPEAFF.

This clonotype was detected ten times or more. CDR3 protein: CASTLQGQGKETQYF. As DNA, the CDR3 is TGTGCCAGCACCCTCCAGGGACAGGGAAAAGAGACCCAGTACTTC. The chain recombines TRBV28 with TRBJ2-5; 9 bases map to TRBD1. With 7 bases clipped from V and 3 bases from J, the junction kept 9 bases outside the gene matches. Germline loops: CDR1 MDHEN, CDR2 SYDVKM. The CDR3 runs to 15 residues.

The rearrangement links TRBV6-5 to TRBJ2-2, with 7 bases lining up with TRBD2. Unmatched junction bases numbered 1, after V lost 0 bases and J lost 6 bases. This CDR3 has 14 amino acids. Germline CDR1 is MNHEY and CDR2 is SVGAGI. The chain's CDR3 is CASSYSGGAGELFF. The DNA for the CDR3 is TGTGCCAGCAGTTACTCGGGGGGGGCCGGGGAGCTGTTTTTT.